One sample yielded the 20 T cell receptor beta chains listed below, sequenced in a study of CD8 T cells in Susac syndrome. After extraction with the RNeasy kit, roughly 0.45 to 1 ug of the RNA was reverse transcribed using random hexamers. In TCRdb, the immunoSEQ multiplex PCR reads were re-called with MiXCR into one record per CDR3 protein. This sample carries about 110,000 distinct CDR3 sequences, about 96% of them seen once, and the ten largest clones take around 0.1%. Source material: CD4+ T cells from PBMCs. Receptors originate from a human donor in good health.

This clonotype was counted a single time. The genes are TRBV7-2 and TRBJ2-7, with 11 bases that match TRBD1. Germline V gene data show CDR1 as SGHTA and CDR2 as FQGNSA. The CDR3 spans 17 residues. Trimming took 3 bases from V and 4 from J; bases not matched to a gene: 11. Here the CDR3 reads CASSFRYRTGGSYEQYF. CDR3 nucleotides: TGTGCCAGCAGCTTCCGGTATCGGACAGGGGGCTCGTACGAGCAGTACTTC.

The rearrangement joins TRBV7-9 to TRBJ2-7; TRBD1 matches at 8 bases. With V trimmed by 5 bases and J by 5 bases, 14 bases remained unmatched. The germline gives CDR1 SEHNR, CDR2 FQNEAQ (reference sequence). CDR3 length: 16 residues. The CDR3 DNA follows: TGTGCCAGCAGCCTGGATACAAGGACAGGGATCAACGAGCAGTACTTC. Protein sequence: CASSLDTRTGINEQYF.

The chain carries TRBV6-5 and TRBJ2-7; weak D call: TRBD2 (6 bases). The CDR3 runs to 13 residues. V was shortened by 2 bases and J by 4 bases, with 9 bases between the two germline ends. CDR1 and CDR2 (germline): MNHEY, SVGAGI. For the CDR3, the DNA is TGTGCCAGCAGTTACGCGGGAAGGTACGAGCAGTACTTC. Its translation: CASSYAGRYEQYF.

The J gene is TRBJ2-1, the V gene TRBV2, with 13 bases that match TRBD2. The CDR3 is made up of 16 amino acids. V shed 6 bases, J shed 4 bases, and the junction held 6 bases outside the gene matches. Germline CDR1 reads SNHLY; CDR2 reads FYNNEI. The CDR3 spells CASRETGLAGYNEQFF. The CDR3 DNA is TGTGCCAGCAGGGAGACGGGACTAGCGGGATACAATGAGCAGTTCTTC. Based on the CDR3 plus reference TRBV2 and TRBJ2-1, the full variable domain is EPEVTQTPSHQVTQMGQEVILRCVPISNHLYFYWYRQILGQKVEFLVSFYNNEISEKSEIFDDQFSVERPDGSNFTLKIRSTKLEDSAMYFCASRETGLAGYNEQFFGPGTRLTVL.

The V call is TRBV12-3 or TRBV12-4, the J call TRBJ1-2; D is possibly TRBD1 (5 bases). The CDR3 loop spans 15 amino acids. V lost 3 bases and J lost 2, with 13 bases in between. This CDR3 is CASSLGSGPNYGYTF. The CDR3 DNA is TGTGCCAGCAGTTTGGGATCGGGGCCGAACTATGGCTACACCTTC.

There are a few counts of this clonotype. This chain joins TRBV29-1 and TRBJ2-7, with D possibly matching TRBD2 (5 bases). V lost 3 bases to trimming and J lost 3 bases, with 9 bases between them. The germline gives CDR1 SQVTM, CDR2 ANQGSEA. The CDR3 spans 12 residues. The CDR3 DNA is TGCAGCGTTGATTCCGCGGGCTACGAGCAGTACTTC. It is translated as CSVDSAGYEQYF.

The V call is TRBV29-1, the J call TRBJ2-5, with 13 nucleotides matching TRBD2. The CDR3 loop spans 14 amino acids. Per the germline V gene, CDR1 is SQVTM and CDR2 is ANQGSEA. Trimming at V came to 6 bases and at J to 4 bases, leaving 5 bases not matched to a gene. In DNA, the CDR3 is TGCAGCGTAACTAGCGGGGGGGCCACAGAGACCCAGTACTTC. Protein product: CSVTSGGATETQYF. The full variable domain, in which reference TRBV29-1 and TRBJ2-5 provide the parts outside the CDR3, is SAVISQKPSRDICQRGTSLTIQCQVDSQVTMMFWYRQQPGQSLTLIATANQGSEATYESGFVIDKFPISRPNLTFSTLTVSNMSPEDSSIYLCSVTSGGATETQYFGPGTRLLVL.

J is TRBJ2-2 and V is TRBV29-1; D perhaps matches TRBD1 (5 bases). The CDR3 covers 13 residues. V dropped 6 bases and J dropped 2 bases, with 10 bases sitting between them. From germline, CDR1 is SQVTM and CDR2 ANQGSEA. The CDR3 loop is CSVDQGNTGELFF. DNA of the CDR3: TGCAGCGTAGACCAGGGTAACACCGGGGAGCTGTTTTTT.

The chain recombines TRBV11-2 with TRBJ2-3; the D gene is possibly TRBD1 (5 bases). The CDR3 contains 16 residues. V gave up 1 base and J gave up 0 bases, with 11 bases separating them. The germline CDR1 and CDR2 sequences are SGHAT and FQNNGV. The CDR3: CASSLGQGSSTDTQYF. In DNA, the CDR3 is TGTGCCAGCAGCTTAGGCCAGGGTTCTAGCACAGATACGCAGTATTTT.

The V call is TRBV7-9, the J call TRBJ1-5; D perhaps matches TRBD1 (6 bases). This CDR3 is built from 15 residues. Between the trimmed V and J ends, which lost 3 bases and 1 base, there was a span of 10 bases. Germline CDR1 reads SEHNR; CDR2 reads FQNEAQ (reference sequence). This CDR3 is CASSFGGGSNQPQHF. The CDR3 DNA is TGTGCCAGCAGCTTCGGAGGGGGAAGCAATCAGCCCCAGCATTTT.

V gene TRBV9 combines with J gene TRBJ2-3; D unresolved. There are 16 residues in the CDR3. Germline V gene sequence: CDR1 SGDLS, CDR2 YYNGEE. Trimming shortened V by 4 bases and J by 0 bases, and 15 bases separated the two germline ends. This chain's CDR3 is CASSTTGSSSTDTQYF. The CDR3 DNA reads TGTGCCAGCAGCACGACGGGTAGTTCTAGCACAGATACGCAGTATTTT.

The genes are TRBV5-1 and TRBJ2-5; 7 nucleotides agree with TRBD2. The germline V gene has CDR1 SGHRS and CDR2 YFSETQ. The CDR3 sequence is 13 residues long. V shed 6 bases and J 5 bases; nucleotides not matched to a gene: 7. CDR3 nucleotide sequence: TGCGCCAGCACCCGGGACTACGGGGAGACCCAGTACTTC. It translates to CASTRDYGETQYF.

V gene TRBV20-1 combines with J gene TRBJ2-3; 12 bases match TRBD2. The CDR3 loop spans 15 amino acids. Germline V lookup: CDR1 DFQATT, CDR2 SNEGSKA (reference sequence). Trimming removed 3 bases from V and 4 bases from J; junction bases left unmatched: 5. DNA for the CDR3: TGCAGTGCTAGTCCTAGCGGGGGGGCCGCAGATACGCAGTATTTT. The encoded protein is CSASPSGGAADTQYF.

The chain couples TRBV4-3 to TRBJ2-2, with D possibly TRBD1 on 6 matching bases. The CDR3 contains 15 residues. V gave up 8 bases and J gave up 8 bases, with 21 bases separating them. Germline lookup yields CDR1 LGHNA and CDR2 YSLEER. The CDR3: CASGTSTTGSGELFF. The CDR3 DNA sequence: TGCGCCAGCGGAACATCTACTACAGGGTCGGGGGAGCTGTTTTTT.

The V and J genes are TRBV14 and TRBJ1-1; no reliable D call. The V end lost 0 bases, the J end lost 1 base, and 9 bases lay between the germline ends. The CDR3 covers 15 residues. CDR1 and CDR2 (germline): SGHDN, FVKESK. CDR3 DNA sequence: TGTGCCAGCAGCCAAGAGCTCAGCCAGAACACTGAAGCTTTCTTT. Its protein product is CASSQELSQNTEAFF. The full variable domain, rest sourced from reference TRBV14 and TRBJ1-1, is EAGVTQFPSHSVIEKGQTVTLRCDPISGHDNLYWYRRVMGKEIKFLLHFVKESKQDESGMPNNRFLAERTGGTYSTLKVQPAELEDSGVYFCASSQELSQNTEAFFGQGTRLTVV.

This chain links TRBV7-3 with TRBJ2-3; no definite D call. Trimming removed 7 bases from V and 6 bases from J, with 14 bases in between. There are 13 residues in the CDR3. Germline V gives CDR1 SGHTA, CDR2 FQGTGA. CDR3 residues: CASTLSFGDTQYF. The DNA of the CDR3 is TGTGCCAGCACCCTTTCGTTTGGGGATACGCAGTATTTT.

This clonotype was recorded once. The chain recombines TRBV9 with TRBJ2-6; 7 bases line up with TRBD1. Germline CDR1 reads SGDLS; CDR2 reads YYNGEE. CDR3 length equals 15 residues. The V segment lost 2 bases and the J segment 1 base; nucleotides outside the gene matches: 0. The CDR3 sequence: CASSVTGSGANVLTF. The CDR3 bases are TGTGCCAGCAGCGTGACAGGGTCTGGGGCCAACGTCCTGACTTTC.

The chain uses TRBV7-2 and TRBJ2-5; D possibly corresponds to TRBD2 (6 bases). The CDR3 extends over 15 amino acids. V gave up 5 bases and J gave up 5 bases, with 18 bases separating them. Germline CDR1 reads SGHTA; CDR2 reads FQGNSA. This CDR3 reads CASSLTRGTGETQYF. The CDR3 bases are TGTGCCAGCAGCCTTACTCGCGGGACGGGGGAGACCCAGTACTTC.

The CDR3 region has the DNA TGCGCCAGCAGCCACGTTCGGGGAGGGTCCGATACGCAGTATTTT. It is translated as CASSHVRGGSDTQYF. The chain is built from TRBV4-1 and TRBJ2-3; 7 bases agree with TRBD2. Losses at the gene ends were 3 bases for V and 6 bases for J; bases not matched to a gene: 9. The CDR3 spans 15 residues. The germline V gene has CDR1 MGHRA and CDR2 YSYEKL.

The chain employs TRBV5-1 and TRBJ2-3; 10 bases agree with TRBD1. Germline assignment: CDR1 SGHRS and CDR2 YFSETQ. The CDR3 covers 14 residues. The V segment lost 5 bases and the J segment 1 base; nucleotides outside the gene matches: 1. Here the CDR3 reads CASSGTGGTDTQYF. The CDR3 DNA sequence: TGCGCCAGCAGTGGGACAGGGGGCACAGATACGCAGTATTTT. Together with reference TRBV5-1 and TRBJ2-3, the CDR3 gives the full variable domain: KAGVTQTPRYLIKTRGQQVTLSCSPISGHRSVSWYQQTPGQGLQFLFEYFSETQRNKGNFPGRFSGRQFSNSRSEMNVSTLELGDSALYLCASSGTGGTDTQYFGPGTRLTVL.